This T cell receptor beta chain came from a study of blood T cell repertoires in COVID-19. V lost 6 bases, J lost 4 bases, and 11 bases stayed unmatched. The CDR3 consists of 16 residues. Germline CDR1 SNHLY, CDR2 FYNNEI. Generated by immunoSEQ multiplex PCR, the TCRdb table keeps only in-frame clones and is missing some. The table shows around 110,000 clones, with around four fifths occurring only once. The specimen sequenced was peripheral blood. The TCR comes from a man aged 30 to 45 with acute or convalescent COVID-19. The V call is TRBV2, the J call TRBJ2-1; 8 bases are shared with TRBD2. The CDR3 bases are TGTGCCAGCAGAGCTAGGGGTAGCGGGATATACAATGAGCAGTTCTTC. Translating it yields CASRARGSGIYNEQFF.